Following are 21 T cell receptor beta chains from one sample sequenced in a study of blood T cells in healthy people across ages (dated by TCRdb to between 2014 and 2016). Libraries were prepared through 5' RACE. Instrument used: Illumina HiSeq 2500. A second PCR of roughly 6 to 11 cycles was run with a J-beta primer mix and a sample-barcoded 5' primer. TCRdb reran the public reads through fastp at Q25 and MiXCR, keeping productive beta chains. Each CDR3 protein appears once, grouped with its most common genes and DNA. The table for this sample lists fewer than 750,000 distinct CDR3 sequences; roughly 43% of them were counted only once. Around 23% of the sample goes to the ten largest clones. The sample comprised blood. The receptors come from a man older than 75 in good health.

The J gene is TRBJ2-1, the V gene TRBV9; 8 bases match TRBD2. Germline assignment: CDR1 SGDLS and CDR2 YYNGEE. The CDR3 sequence is 18 residues long. The J segment lost 3 bases and the V segment lost 2 bases, leaving 13 bases of the junction unmatched. CDR3 loop: CASSVLGLGTRVYNEQFF. CDR3 bases: TGTGCCAGCAGCGTCCTGGGTTTAGGGACTAGGGTCTACAATGAGCAGTTCTTC.

This clonotype was counted only a few times. V is TRBV29-1 and J is TRBJ2-2, with 10 bases aligning to TRBD1. Germline values: CDR1 SQVTM, CDR2 ANQGSEA. The CDR3 covers 14 residues. Trimming cost V 7 bases and J 4 bases; bases outside gene matches: 6. The CDR3 DNA reads as TGCAGCGCTAGGACAGGGGGTTCCACCGGGGAGCTGTTTTTT. This sequence encodes CSARTGGSTGELFF.

In its sample, this clonotype was seen many times. The CDR3 region is CASSRDRGDEKLFF. Here the CDR3 DNA reads TGTGCCAGCAGCAGGGACAGGGGGGATGAAAAACTGTTTTTT. V and J are TRBV6-6 and TRBJ1-4, with 11 bases fitting TRBD1. Germline loops: CDR1 MNHNY, CDR2 SVGAGI (reference sequence). V dropped 6 bases and J dropped 6; count of bases not matched to a gene: 3. This CDR3 spans 14 amino acids.

This chain joins TRBV7-2 and TRBJ2-5; D not resolved. Germline V gene sequence: CDR1 SGHTA, CDR2 FQGNSA. Trimming left V 5 bases short and J 5 bases short, with 15 bases between. This CDR3 is 14 amino acids long. CDR3 sequence reads: CASSHNQDGETQYF. DNA of the CDR3: TGTGCCAGCAGCCATAACCAGGACGGGGAGACCCAGTACTTC. Variable domain in full (rest from reference TRBV7-2 and TRBJ2-5): GAGVSQSPSNKVTEKGKDVELRCDPISGHTALYWYRQSLGQGLEFLIYFQGNSAPDKSGLPSDRFSAERTGGSVSTLTIQRTQQEDSAVYLCASSHNQDGETQYFGPGTRLLVL.

V usage is TRBV7-2 and J usage is TRBJ2-1; 9 bases match TRBD2. Per germline, CDR1 SGHTA and CDR2 FQGNSA. V trimming: 6 bases; J trimming: 7 bases; junction bases outside the gene matches: 16. This CDR3 is built from 17 residues. The CDR3 loop is CASSSSQGSGSMNEQFF. The CDR3 DNA is TGTGCCAGCAGTAGCAGCCAAGGTAGCGGGAGTATGAATGAGCAGTTCTTC.

This sequence joins TRBV12-3 or TRBV12-4 and TRBJ1-2, with 8 bases identical to TRBD1. The CDR3 has 15 amino acids. J was trimmed by 7 bases and V by 6 bases; bases with no gene match: 13. CDR3 sequence: CASSREGQASSGYTF. The CDR3 DNA is TGTGCCAGCAGCCGCGAGGGACAGGCCTCGAGTGGCTACACCTTC.

In this sample, this clonotype turned up a few times. This chain connects TRBV7-2 to TRBJ2-5, with unresolved D. The length of the CDR3 is 13 residues. The V end lost 6 bases, the J end lost 1 base, and 9 bases lay between the germline ends. The germline V gene encodes CDR1 SGHTA and CDR2 FQGNSA. CDR3 nucleotides: TGTGCCAGCAGTAACCCCAGCCAAGAGACCCAGTACTTC. Its translation is CASSNPSQETQYF.

In the case of this clonotype: A much larger clone lies one base from this, so it may be a read error. V and J are TRBV7-9 and TRBJ2-5; TRBD2 aligns across 8 bases. V trimming: 1 base; J trimming: 2 bases; junction bases outside the gene matches: 3. The CDR3 is 15 amino acids. From germline, CDR1 is SEHNR and CDR2 FQNEAQ (reference sequence). CDR3 loop: CASSLDGRGQETQYF. The CDR3 coding sequence is TGTGCCAGCAGCTTAGACGGGAGGGGACAAGAGACCCAGTACTTC. The variable domain in full, with the rest retrieved from reference TRBV7-9 and TRBJ2-5, is DTGVSQNPRHKITKRGQNVTFRCDPISEHNRLYWYRQTLGQGPEFLTYFQNEAQLEKSRLLSDRFSAERPKGSFSTLEIQRTEQGDSAMYLCASSLDGRGQETQYFGPGTRLLVL.

The chain has TRBV7-2 and TRBJ2-7; 8 bases line up with TRBD2. Trimming cost V 4 bases and J 0 bases; bases outside gene matches: 5. CDR1 is SGHTA, CDR2 FQGNSA, per germline. The length of the CDR3 is 15 residues. CDR3 sequence: CASSSGSGNSYEQYF. In nucleotides, the CDR3 is TGTGCCAGCAGCTCGGGTAGCGGGAACTCCTACGAGCAGTACTTC.

The V call is TRBV6-2 or TRBV6-3, the J call TRBJ2-1; possibly TRBD2 for D (7 bases). The CDR3 consists of 17 residues. The V end was cut by 4 bases, the J end by 7 bases, with 23 bases between. CDR1 is MNHEY, CDR2 SVGEGT, per germline. CDR3 sequence reads: CASSSISVGGAWNEQFF. CDR3 DNA sequence: TGTGCCAGCAGTTCTATTTCCGTAGGGGGGGCGTGGAATGAGCAGTTCTTC.

This clonotype was picked up a small number of times. Here the CDR3 reads CASRRSGPYFYNEQFF. The CDR3 coding sequence is TGTGCCTCCCGTCGGAGCGGGCCATACTTCTACAATGAGCAGTTCTTC. The chain carries TRBV15 and TRBJ2-1; possibly TRBD2 for D (6 bases). V was cut by 11 bases and J by 3 bases, with 23 bases left in between. The germline CDR1 and CDR2 sequences are LNHNV and YYDKDF (reference sequence). The CDR3 extends over 16 amino acids.

Concerning this clonotype itself: A much larger clonotype is one base distant, so this may be a read error. This chain joins TRBV20-1 and TRBJ2-4, with D possibly TRBD2 on 7 matching bases. The germline V gene encodes CDR1 DFQATT and CDR2 SNEGSKA (reference sequence). V was pared by 1 base and J by 8 bases, with 27 bases between. The CDR3 has 18 amino acids. The CDR3 DNA follows: TGCAGTGCTAGAGGGGAACTAGCGAATGGGGGCCGATGGGACATTCAGTACTTC. It codes for CSARGELANGGRWDIQYF.

This clonotype was found once. This chain joins TRBV5-1 and TRBJ2-7; 7 bases align to TRBD2. J was trimmed by 0 bases and V by 4 bases; bases with no gene match: 7. Per the germline V gene, CDR1 is SGHRS and CDR2 is YFSETQ. The CDR3 sequence is 15 residues long. This CDR3 reads CASSNLLAASYEQYF. For the CDR3, the DNA is TGCGCCAGCAGCAACCTGCTAGCGGCCTCCTACGAGCAGTACTTC.

This clonotype has a count of ten or more. The chain links TRBV6-5 to TRBJ2-1; D is ambiguous. V was clipped by 5 bases and J by 5 bases, with 10 bases between them. The germline gives CDR1 MNHEY, CDR2 SVGAGI. The CDR3 is made up of 13 amino acids. For the CDR3, the DNA is TGTGCCAGCAGTCCATATACCCACAATGAGCAGTTCTTC. Its translation is CASSPYTHNEQFF.

The chain joins TRBV15 to TRBJ2-1; 11 bases are a match to TRBD1. Germline trimming cut 0 bases from V and 8 bases from J; bases unmatched to any gene: 3. There are 15 residues in the CDR3. Germline CDR1 and CDR2: LNHNV and YYDKDF (reference sequence). The CDR3 protein is CATSRERTGGDEQFF. In nucleotides, the CDR3 is TGTGCCACCAGCAGAGAACGGACAGGGGGCGATGAGCAGTTCTTC.

The V and J genes are TRBV12-3 or TRBV12-4 and TRBJ2-1; no clear D. The CDR3 is 14 amino acids. Trimming left V 5 bases short and J 6 bases short, with 14 bases between. The CDR3 protein is CASSLTPGINEQFF. The CDR3 DNA follows: TGTGCCAGCAGTCTAACCCCCGGTATCAATGAGCAGTTCTTC.

This clonotype was counted a few times. The chain links TRBV7-9 to TRBJ2-5; 10 nucleotides agree with TRBD2. The CDR3 runs 15 residues. After removal of 5 bases from V and 3 bases from J, the junction contained 6 bases not matched to a gene. Germline V gene sequence: CDR1 SEHNR, CDR2 FQNEAQ (reference sequence). This chain's CDR3 is CASSPSGLAEETQYF. The CDR3 bases are TGTGCCAGCAGCCCATCCGGACTAGCGGAAGAGACCCAGTACTTC.

The V call is TRBV18, the J call TRBJ2-3; D is perhaps TRBD1 or TRBD2 (5 bases each). The V gene's germline CDR1 is KGHSH and CDR2 LQKENI. Trimming left V 4 bases short and J 6 bases short, with 20 bases between. The CDR3 contains 16 residues. The CDR3 coding sequence is TGTGCCAGCTCACGGACCCGGGACCGCCGCCTCGATACGCAGTATTTT. Residues: CASSRTRDRRLDTQYF. The variable domain in full, completed from reference TRBV18 and TRBJ2-3, reads NAGVMQNPRHLVRRRGQEARLRCSPMKGHSHVYWYRQLPEEGLKFMVYLQKENIIDESGMPKERFSAEFPKEGPSILRIQQVVRGDSAAYFCASSRTRDRRLDTQYFGPGTRLTVL.

The chain links TRBV6-5 to TRBJ2-1; maybe TRBD2 (7 bases). The CDR3 runs to 16 residues. The germline CDR1 and CDR2 sequences are MNHEY and SVGAGI. V lost 5 bases and J 5 bases, leaving 19 bases between the germline ends. Here the CDR3 DNA reads TGTGCCAGCAGTACAGGGCGGCTAGCGGCCAACAATGAGCAGTTCTTC. Translated: CASSTGRLAANNEQFF.

This clonotype was observed a handful of times. The V gene is TRBV6-2 or TRBV6-3, the J gene TRBJ1-1, with D uncertain. Germline V gene sequence: CDR1 MNHEY, CDR2 SVGEGT. The CDR3 loop spans 11 amino acids. Deletions cut 2 bases from V and 6 bases from J, with 4 bases between. The CDR3 sequence: CASSYEAEAFF. The CDR3 coding sequence is TGTGCCAGCAGTTACGAGGCTGAAGCTTTCTTT.

This clonotype came up a few times. The CDR3 nucleotides read TGTGCCATCAGTAGGCAGTTCTACGAGCAGTACTTC. Encoded protein: CAISRQFYEQYF. This chain joins TRBV10-3 and TRBJ2-7; D unclear. The CDR3 length is 12 residues. Germline assignment: CDR1 ENHRY and CDR2 SYGVKD. V lost 5 bases to trimming and J lost 3 bases, with 8 bases between them.